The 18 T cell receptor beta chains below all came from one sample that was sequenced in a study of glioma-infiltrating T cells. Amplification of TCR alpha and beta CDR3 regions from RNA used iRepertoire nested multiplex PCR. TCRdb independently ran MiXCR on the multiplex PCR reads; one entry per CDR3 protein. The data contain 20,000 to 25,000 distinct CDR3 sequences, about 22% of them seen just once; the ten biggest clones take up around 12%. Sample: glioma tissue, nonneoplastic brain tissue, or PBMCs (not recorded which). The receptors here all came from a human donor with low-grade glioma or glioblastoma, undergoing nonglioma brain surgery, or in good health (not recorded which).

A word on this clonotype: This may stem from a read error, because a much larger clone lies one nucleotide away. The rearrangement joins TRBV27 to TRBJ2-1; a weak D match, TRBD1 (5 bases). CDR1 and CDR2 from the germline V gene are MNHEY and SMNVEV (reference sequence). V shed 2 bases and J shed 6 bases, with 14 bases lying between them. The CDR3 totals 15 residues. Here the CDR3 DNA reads TGTGCCAGCAGTTTACAGGGCAAGACCTTCAATGAGCAGTTCTTC. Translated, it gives CASSLQGKTFNEQFF.

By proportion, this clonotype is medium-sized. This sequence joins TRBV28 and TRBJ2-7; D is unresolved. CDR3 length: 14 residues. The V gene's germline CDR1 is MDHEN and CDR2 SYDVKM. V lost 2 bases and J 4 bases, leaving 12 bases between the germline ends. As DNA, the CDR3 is TGTGCCAGCAGTTTAGAGGTCAAACGGTACGAGCAGTACTTC. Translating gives CASSLEVKRYEQYF. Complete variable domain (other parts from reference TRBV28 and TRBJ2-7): DVKVTQSSRYLVKRTGEKVFLECVQDMDHENMFWYRQDPGLGLRLIYFSYDVKMKEKGDIPEGYSVSREKKERFSLILESASTNQTSMYLCASSLEVKRYEQYFGPGTRLTVT.

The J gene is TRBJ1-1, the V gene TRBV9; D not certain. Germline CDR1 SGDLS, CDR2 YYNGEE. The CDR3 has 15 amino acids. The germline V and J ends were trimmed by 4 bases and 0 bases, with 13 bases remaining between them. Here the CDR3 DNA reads TGTGCCAGCAGCCCAGGAGTAAGGATGAACACTGAAGCTTTCTTT. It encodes CASSPGVRMNTEAFF.

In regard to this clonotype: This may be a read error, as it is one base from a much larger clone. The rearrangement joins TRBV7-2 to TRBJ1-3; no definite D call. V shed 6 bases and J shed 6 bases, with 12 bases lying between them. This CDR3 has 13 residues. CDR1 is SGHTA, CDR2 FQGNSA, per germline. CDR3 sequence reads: CASRTYGVNTIYF. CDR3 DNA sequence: TGTGCCAGCAGAACTTACGGCGTAAACACCATATATTTT.

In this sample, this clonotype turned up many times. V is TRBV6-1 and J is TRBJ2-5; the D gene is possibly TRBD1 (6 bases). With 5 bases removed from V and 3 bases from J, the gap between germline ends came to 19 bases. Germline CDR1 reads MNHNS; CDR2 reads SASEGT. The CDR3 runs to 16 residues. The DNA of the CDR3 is TGTGCCAGCAGTCAAGATAAATTAGGACAGAAAGAGACCCAGTACTTC. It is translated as CASSQDKLGQKETQYF.

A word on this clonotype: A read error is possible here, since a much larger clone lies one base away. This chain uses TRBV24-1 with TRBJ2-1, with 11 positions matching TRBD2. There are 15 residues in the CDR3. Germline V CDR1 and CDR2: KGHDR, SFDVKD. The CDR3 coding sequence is TGTGACACCAGTGGGAAACTAGCGGGGGCCAATGAGCAGTTCTTC. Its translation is CDTSGKLAGANEQFF.

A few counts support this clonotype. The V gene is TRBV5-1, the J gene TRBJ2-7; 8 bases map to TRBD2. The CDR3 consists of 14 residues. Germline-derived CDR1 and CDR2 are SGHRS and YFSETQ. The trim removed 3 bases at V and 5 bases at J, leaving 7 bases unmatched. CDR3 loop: CASSWSGGLNEQYF. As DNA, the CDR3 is TGCGCCAGCAGCTGGAGCGGGGGTCTTAACGAGCAGTACTTC.

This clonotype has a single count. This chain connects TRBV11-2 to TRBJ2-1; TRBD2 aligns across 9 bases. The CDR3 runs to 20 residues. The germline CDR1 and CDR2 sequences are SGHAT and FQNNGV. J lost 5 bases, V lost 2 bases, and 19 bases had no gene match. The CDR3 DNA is TGTGCCAGCAGCTTAAGTTCATTGTCAGGGTCGACTAGCGGTGACAATGAGCAGTTCTTC. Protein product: CASSLSSLSGSTSGDNEQFF.

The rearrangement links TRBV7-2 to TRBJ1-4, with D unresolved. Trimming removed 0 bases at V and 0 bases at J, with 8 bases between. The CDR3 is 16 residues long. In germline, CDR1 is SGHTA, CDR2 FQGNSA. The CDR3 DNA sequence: TGTGCCAGCAGCTTAGCGCTACGAACAACTAATGAAAAACTGTTTTTT. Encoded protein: CASSLALRTTNEKLFF.

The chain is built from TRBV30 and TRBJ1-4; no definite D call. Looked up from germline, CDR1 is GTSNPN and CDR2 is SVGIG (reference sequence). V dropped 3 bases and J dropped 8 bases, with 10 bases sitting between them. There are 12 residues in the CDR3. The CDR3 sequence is CAWRTAGEKLFF. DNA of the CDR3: TGTGCCTGGAGGACTGCGGGGGAAAAACTGTTTTTT.

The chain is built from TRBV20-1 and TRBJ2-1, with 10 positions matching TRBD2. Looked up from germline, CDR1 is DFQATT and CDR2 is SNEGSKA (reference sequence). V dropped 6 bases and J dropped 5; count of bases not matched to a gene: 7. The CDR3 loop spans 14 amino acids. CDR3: CSASSGRDHNEQFF. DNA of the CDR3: TGCAGTGCCAGCAGCGGGAGGGACCACAATGAGCAGTTCTTC.

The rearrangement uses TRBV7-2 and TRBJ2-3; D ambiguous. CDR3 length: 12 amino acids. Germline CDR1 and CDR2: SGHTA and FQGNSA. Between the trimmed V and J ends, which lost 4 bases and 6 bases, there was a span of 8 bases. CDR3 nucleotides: TGTGCCAGCAGCTCCCAACTGGATACGCAGTATTTT. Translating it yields CASSSQLDTQYF.

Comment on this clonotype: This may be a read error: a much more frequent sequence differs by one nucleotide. The CDR3 is CSARDMGENQYF. In DNA, the CDR3 is TGCAGTGCTAGAGATATGGGAGAGAACCAGTACTTC. This chain uses TRBV20-1 with TRBJ2-5; TRBD2 might be the D (5 bases). The CDR3 length is 12 residues. The germline CDR1 and CDR2 sequences are DFQATT and SNEGSKA (reference sequence).

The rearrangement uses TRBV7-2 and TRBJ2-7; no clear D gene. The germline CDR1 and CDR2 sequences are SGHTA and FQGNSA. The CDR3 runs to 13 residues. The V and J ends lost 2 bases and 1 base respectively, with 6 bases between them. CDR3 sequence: CASSLIQSYEQYF. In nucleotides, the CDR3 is TGTGCCAGCAGCTTAATACAGTCCTACGAGCAGTACTTC.

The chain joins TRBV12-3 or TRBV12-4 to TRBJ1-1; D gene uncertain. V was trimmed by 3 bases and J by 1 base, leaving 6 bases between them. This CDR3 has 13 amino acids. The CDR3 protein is CASSLKWNTEAFF. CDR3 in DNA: TGTGCCAGCAGTTTGAAGTGGAACACTGAAGCTTTCTTT.

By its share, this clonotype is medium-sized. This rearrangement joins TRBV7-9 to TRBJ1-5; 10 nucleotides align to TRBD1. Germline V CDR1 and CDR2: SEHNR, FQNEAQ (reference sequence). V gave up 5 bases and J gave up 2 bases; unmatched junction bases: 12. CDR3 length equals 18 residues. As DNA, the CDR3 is TGTGCCAGCAGCCCCGGGACAGGGGCCCGAATTGGCAATCAGCCCCAGCATTTT. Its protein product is CASSPGTGARIGNQPQHF.

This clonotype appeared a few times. The CDR3 sequence is CASSPRRTGVNTEAFF. CDR3 coding DNA: TGTGCCAGCTCACCACGAAGGACAGGAGTGAACACTGAAGCTTTCTTT. This chain links TRBV18 with TRBJ1-1; 7 bases map to TRBD1. V lost 1 base to trimming and J lost 0 bases; unmatched junction nucleotides: 5. This CDR3 has 16 amino acids. Germline CDR1 is KGHSH and CDR2 is LQKENI.

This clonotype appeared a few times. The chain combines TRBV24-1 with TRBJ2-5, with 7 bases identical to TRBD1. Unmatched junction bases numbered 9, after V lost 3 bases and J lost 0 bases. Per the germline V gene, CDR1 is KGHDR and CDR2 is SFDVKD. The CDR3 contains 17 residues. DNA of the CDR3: TGTGCCACCAGTGATGGTTCCGGGACAGCCTACCAAGAGACCCAGTACTTC. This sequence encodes CATSDGSGTAYQETQYF.